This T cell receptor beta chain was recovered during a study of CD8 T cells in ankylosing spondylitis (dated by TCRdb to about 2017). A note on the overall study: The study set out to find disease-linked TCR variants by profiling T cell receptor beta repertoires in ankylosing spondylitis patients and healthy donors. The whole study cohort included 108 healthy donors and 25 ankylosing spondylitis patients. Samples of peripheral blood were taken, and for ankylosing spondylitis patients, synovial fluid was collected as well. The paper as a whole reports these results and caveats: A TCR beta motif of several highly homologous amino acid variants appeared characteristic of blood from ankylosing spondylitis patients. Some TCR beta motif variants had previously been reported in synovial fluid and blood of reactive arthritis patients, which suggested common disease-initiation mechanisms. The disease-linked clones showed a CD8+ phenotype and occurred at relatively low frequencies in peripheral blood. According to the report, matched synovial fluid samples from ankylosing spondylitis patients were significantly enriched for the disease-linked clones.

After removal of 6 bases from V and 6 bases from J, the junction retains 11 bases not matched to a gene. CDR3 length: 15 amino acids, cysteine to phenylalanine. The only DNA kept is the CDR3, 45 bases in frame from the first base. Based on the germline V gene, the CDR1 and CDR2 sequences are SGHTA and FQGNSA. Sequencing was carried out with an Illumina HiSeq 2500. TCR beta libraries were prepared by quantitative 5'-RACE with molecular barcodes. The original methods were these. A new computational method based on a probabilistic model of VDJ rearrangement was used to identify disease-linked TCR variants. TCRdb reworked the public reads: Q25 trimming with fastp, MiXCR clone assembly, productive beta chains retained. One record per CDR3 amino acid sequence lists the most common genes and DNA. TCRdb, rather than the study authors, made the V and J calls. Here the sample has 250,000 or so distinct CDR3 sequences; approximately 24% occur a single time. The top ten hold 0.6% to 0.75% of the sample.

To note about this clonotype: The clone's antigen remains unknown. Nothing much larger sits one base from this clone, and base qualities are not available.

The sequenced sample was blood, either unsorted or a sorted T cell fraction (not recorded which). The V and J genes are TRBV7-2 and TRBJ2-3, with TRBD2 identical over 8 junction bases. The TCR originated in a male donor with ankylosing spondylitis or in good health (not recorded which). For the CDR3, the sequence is CASRWRGAGGDTQYF. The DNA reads TGTGCCAGCAGGTGGCGGGGGGCGGGTGGGGATACGCAGTATTTT.